This record covers a single TCR beta chain. The record originates from a study of blood T cell repertoires in COVID-19. Repertoires were generated with immunoSEQ multiplex PCR, while TCRdb's copy carries only in-frame clones and drops some. The sample yields approximately 350,000 clones, under 95% seen once. The trim removed 5 bases at V and 3 bases at J, leaving 11 bases unmatched. The germline CDR1 and CDR2 sequences are SGHTA and FQGNSA. The CDR3 runs to 17 residues. The rearrangement uses TRBV7-2 and TRBJ2-5, with 11 bases lining up with TRBD2. The sequencing input was peripheral blood. The sequence derives from a woman aged 18-30 years who had recovered from COVID-19. The CDR3: CASSDKLGTSGEETQYF. DNA of the CDR3: TGTGCCAGCAGCGACAAGCTAGGGACTAGCGGAGAAGAGACCCAGTACTTC.